A selection of T cell receptor beta chains follows, all from one sample in a study of post-analysis software for immune sequencing data. TCRdb passed the PCR reads through MiXCR, listing each CDR3 protein once. The sample has 150,000 to 200,000 distinct CDR3 sequences, over 25% seen once. The specimen was blood. These receptors came from a girl between 5 and 17 years old with multiple sclerosis. CDR3s include the opening cysteine and the closing phenylalanine or tryptophan. D genes are given only for firm matches. Clone size is given for some rows only: seen once, a few or many times, or a class if the clone is expanded.

16 TRBJ2-1 TRBV6-2/TRBV6-3 - TRBD2 CASSYSMVAGGYKQFF TGTGCCAGCAGTTACTCGATGGTAGCGGGAGGCTATAAGCAGTTCTTC
15 TRBJ1-1 TRBV3-1 few - CASSQESTLNTEAFF TGTGCCAGCAGCCAAGAATCGACCTTGAACACTGAAGCTTTCTTT
15 TRBJ2-2 TRBV12-3/TRBV12-4 few - CASSFLKINTGELFF TGTGCCAGCAGTTTCCTTAAAATAAACACCGGGGAGCTGTTTTTT
15 TRBJ2-5 TRBV27 - TRBD2 CASSLQREGYNEQYF TGTGCCAGCAGTTTGCAGCGGGAGGGCTACAATGAGCAGTACTTC
13 TRBJ2-1 TRBV20-1 many TRBD2 CSAVTSGMNEQFF TGCAGTGCTGTGACTAGCGGGATGAATGAGCAGTTCTTC
13 TRBJ1-1 TRBV7-3 many - CASSRTSDTEAFF TGTGCCAGCAGCCGGACCTCGGACACTGAAGCTTTCTTT
15 TRBJ1-1 TRBV6-6 - - CASRDTRGRNIEAFF TGTGCCAGCAGGGATACCAGGGGACGTAACATTGAAGCTTTCTTT
14 TRBJ2-7 TRBV5-6 many - CASSLPTRRDEQYF TGTGCCAGCAGCTTGCCCACCCGGAGGGACGAGCAGTACTTC
12 TRBJ2-1 TRBV7-3 many TRBD2 CASGTPGGGKFF TGTGCCAGCGGTACCCCCGGGGGGGGAAAGTTCTTC
14 TRBJ2-5 TRBV6-1 few TRBD1 CASPIQGVRETQYF TGTGCCAGCCCGATTCAGGGGGTCCGAGAGACCCAGTACTTC
13 TRBJ1-1 TRBV10-3 - - CAISSTLNTEAFF TGTGCCATCAGCTCTACATTGAACACTGAAGCTTTCTTT
16 TRBJ2-6 TRBV5-1 once - CASRSPGSSGANVLTF TGCGCCAGCAGGTCTCCAGGGAGCTCTGGGGCCAACGTCCTGACTTTC
13 TRBJ2-1 TRBV7-2 many - CASSLGSGDEQFF TGTGCCAGCAGCTTGGGGAGCGGTGATGAGCAGTTCTTC
14 TRBJ2-2 TRBV20-1 - TRBD2 CSAKGGRASGELFF TGCAGTGCTAAAGGCGGGAGGGCCTCCGGGGAGCTGTTTTTT
15 TRBJ2-7 TRBV7-6 many TRBD1 CASSSLDRVQDEQYF TGTGCCAGCAGCTCCCTAGACAGGGTGCAAGACGAGCAGTACTTC
16 TRBJ2-7 TRBV18 - - CASPLTAPVGRYEQYF TGTGCCAGCCCACTGACAGCGCCCGTGGGTCGCTACGAGCAGTACTTC
14 TRBJ2-2 TRBV29-1 few - CSVELSRGVGELFF TGCAGCGTTGAATTAAGCAGGGGGGTCGGGGAGCTGTTTTTT
13 TRBJ2-7 TRBV7-2 medium-sized - CASSLDFSYEQYF TGTGCCAGCAGCTTAGACTTCTCCTACGAGCAGTACTTC
15 TRBJ1-4 TRBV5-1 few - CASSLAGAPNEKLFF TGCGCCAGCAGCTTGGCAGGGGCGCCTAATGAAAAACTGTTTTTT
12 TRBJ2-4 TRBV5-1 - - CASSYEGHIQYF TGCGCCAGCAGCTATGAGGGGCACATTCAGTACTTC
16 TRBJ1-2 TRBV20-1 - - CSARDPLTGPNYGYTF TGCAGTGCTAGAGATCCCTTAACAGGCCCTAACTATGGCTACACCTTC
12 TRBJ1-1 TRBV20-1 - - CSASPGSREAFF TGCAGTGCTTCTCCGGGGTCCCGTGAAGCTTTCTTT
18 TRBJ2-1 TRBV4-1 few TRBD2 CASNSKISSGSHYNEQFF TGCGCCAGCAACTCGAAAATCTCTAGCGGGAGCCATTACAATGAGCAGTTCTTC
14 TRBJ1-1 TRBV5-1 - - CASTQGGVDTEAFF TGCGCCAGCACCCAGGGAGGAGTGGACACTGAAGCTTTCTTT
17 TRBJ1-2 TRBV30 - - CAWTTPLAPFPRYGYTF TGTGCCTGGACTACTCCATTAGCCCCTTTTCCGCGTTATGGCTACACCTTC
13 TRBJ2-7 TRBV10-2 - TRBD1 CASSVSGGYEQYF TGCGCCAGCAGTGTTTCAGGGGGCTACGAGCAGTACTTC
12 TRBJ1-1 TRBV12-3/TRBV12-4 - - CASRTGSPEAFF TGTGCCAGCAGAACAGGGTCCCCCGAAGCTTTCTTT
14 TRBJ1-5 TRBV10-3 - - CAIRGGDPNQPQHF TGTGCCATCAGGGGGGGGGATCCCAATCAGCCCCAGCATTTT
15 TRBJ2-7 TRBV7-2 many TRBD1 CASRKGTGGSREQYF TGTGCCAGCAGGAAAGGGACAGGAGGGTCGCGAGAGCAGTACTTC